The rows below give T cell receptor beta chains drawn from one sample of a study of blood T cells in healthy people across ages. TCRdb redid the calling of the 5' RACE reads with MiXCR, one entry per CDR3 protein. The table lists over 550,000 distinct CDR3 sequences, approximately 30% of them singletons. Input material: blood. The source of these receptors is a woman of 80 years or more in good health. The CDR3 runs from the conserved cysteine through the conserved F or W. The order of the fields is D gene, V gene, J gene, clone size, CDR3 DNA, CDR3 protein. D genes are given only for firm matches. Rows give clone size only sometimes, using once, few, many, or a class for an expanded clone.

.	TRBV7-9	TRBJ1-1	many	TGTGCCAGCAGCTTCTCGTGGGAGAACACTGAAGCTTTCTTT	CASSFSWENTEAFF
TRBD2	TRBV3-1	TRBJ2-1	many	TGTGCCAGCAGCCAAGCCCCCCTGATCGGGGGGAGCAATGAGCAGTTCTTC	CASSQAPLIGGSNEQFF
.	TRBV14	TRBJ2-1	many	TGTGCCAGCAGCCACCCTGGGCCTTCCTACAATGAGCAGTTCTTC	CASSHPGPSYNEQFF
.	TRBV5-1	TRBJ2-1	.	TGCGCCAGCAGCTTGGAGAGGGCACCCAATGAGCAGTTCTTC	CASSLERAPNEQFF
TRBD1	TRBV12-3/TRBV12-4	TRBJ2-7	.	TGTGCCAGCAGTTTAGGGTCAGGGGGTGGGCAGTACTTC	CASSLGSGGGQYF
TRBD2	TRBV5-1	TRBJ2-1	many	TGCGCCAGCAGCCCCGGACTAGCGGGGGGGCAAGGAACAAAAAATGAGCAGTTCTTC	CASSPGLAGGQGTKNEQFF
.	TRBV5-1	TRBJ2-1	many	TGTGCCAGCAGCTTAGGTGGGGGCGACAATGAGCAGTTCTTC	CASSLGGGDNEQFF
.	TRBV20-1	TRBJ2-7	many	TGCAGTGCTCTCGTCCGGGGAAAAGGCTACGAGCAGTACTTC	CSALVRGKGYEQYF
.	TRBV30	TRBJ1-5	few	TGTGCCTGGAGTTTAGGCAGGTCCAATCAGCCCCAGCATTTT	CAWSLGRSNQPQHF
.	TRBV7-2	TRBJ2-1	many	TGTGCCAGCAGCTTAGGACCCGACCCATTTAATGAGCAGTTCTTC	CASSLGPDPFNEQFF
.	TRBV14	TRBJ2-7	many	TGTGCCAGCAGCCAACCGACAGAAAATACCTACGAGCAGTACTTC	CASSQPTENTYEQYF
.	TRBV6-5	TRBJ2-2	few	TGTGCCAGCAGTTACTCGGGGGGTGTTGCCGGGGAGCTGTTTTTT	CASSYSGGVAGELFF
TRBD2	TRBV7-3	TRBJ2-5	few	TGTGCCAGCAGCTCCACTAGCGGGTCGGGGAATGAGCAGTACTTC	CASSSTSGSGNEQYF
.	TRBV27	TRBJ1-6	.	TGTGCCAGCAGTTCCCGCCGGGGCTCCTATAATTCACCCCTCCACTTT	CASSSRRGSYNSPLHF
.	TRBV29-1	TRBJ2-5	many	TGCAGCGTTGATGGAAACCAAGAGACCCAGTACTTC	CSVDGNQETQYF
.	TRBV11-1	TRBJ2-1	many	TGTGCCAGCAGCCCCGGTGCAGGAGGACTCAACGATGAGCAGTTCTTC	CASSPGAGGLNDEQFF
TRBD1	TRBV5-5	TRBJ2-7	many	TGTGCCAGCAGCTCCTGGGACAGCTCCTACGAGCAGTACTTC	CASSSWDSSYEQYF
.	TRBV7-2	TRBJ2-5	once	TGTGCCAGCAGCCCCAGCGCGGTCCGGTGCCAAGAGACCCAGTACTTC	CASSPSAVRCQETQYF
.	TRBV5-1	TRBJ2-7	.	TGCGCCAGCAGCTTGTTTTACTCCTACGAGCAGTACTTC	CASSLFYSYEQYF
TRBD2	TRBV5-5	TRBJ2-1	many	TGTGCCAGCAGCTTAGTGCCTAGCGGGGTGAAAAATGAGCAGTTCTTC	CASSLVPSGVKNEQFF
TRBD2	TRBV30	TRBJ2-5	many	TGTGCCTGGAGTCCCGGGACTAGCGTTCAAGAGACCCAGTACTTC	CAWSPGTSVQETQYF
TRBD2	TRBV7-3	TRBJ2-3	many	TGTGCCAGCAGCTGGGGGGGGGGCACAGATACGCAGTATTTT	CASSWGGGTDTQYF
.	TRBV11-2	TRBJ2-1	.	TGTGCCAGCAGGTTAACAGGAGGGGAACGGAATGAGCAGTTCTTC	CASRLTGGERNEQFF
TRBD2	TRBV5-1	TRBJ2-1	many	TGCGCCAGCAGACCCAATACCGGGACTAGCTATGAGCAGTTCTTC	CASRPNTGTSYEQFF
TRBD2	TRBV7-6	TRBJ2-4	many	TGTGCCAGCAGCTTGGGGCTAGCGGGGGACATTCAGTACTTC	CASSLGLAGDIQYF
TRBD1	TRBV5-1	TRBJ1-1	.	TGCGCCAGCCTCCCCCTGACAGGGGGCGCCGCTGAAGCTTTCTTT	CASLPLTGGAAEAFF
TRBD1	TRBV20-1	TRBJ2-3	once	TGCAGTGCCCGACCCGCAGGGGGTGCAGATACGCAGTATTTT	CSARPAGGADTQYF
TRBD1	TRBV2	TRBJ2-1	many	TGTGCCAGTTCCCCTACTTGGACAGGGTCCAATGAGCAGTTCTTC	CASSPTWTGSNEQFF
.	TRBV5-6	TRBJ2-7	many	TGTGCCAGCAGCCGATTGGACAGCTCTTACGAGCAGTACTTC	CASSRLDSSYEQYF
TRBD2	TRBV5-1	TRBJ2-1	many	TGCGCCAGCAGCTCGGTAGCGGGGGGGCTTGTTGGCGAGCAGTTCTTC	CASSSVAGGLVGEQFF
TRBD1	TRBV2	TRBJ1-4	few	TGTGCCAGCAGTGATAGGGACAGGGCGGTGGCAACTAATGAAAAACTGTTTTTT	CASSDRDRAVATNEKLFF
.	TRBV20-1	TRBJ2-5	.	TGCAGTGCTAGCAAGCGGATGGGGAATGAGCAGTACTTC	CSASKRMGNEQYF
TRBD2	TRBV4-1	TRBJ2-1	.	TGCGCCAGCAGCAAACAGGGAAGCGGGGGGTTCGATGAGCAGTTCTTC	CASSKQGSGGFDEQFF
.	TRBV7-2	TRBJ2-1	many	TGTGCCAGCAGCTTGAGGCGTAATGAGCAGTTCTTC	CASSLRRNEQFF
TRBD2	TRBV12-3/TRBV12-4	TRBJ2-3	.	TGTGCCAGCACCAGCCTTCAGCGGGAGGCGTTTACGCAGTATTTT	CASTSLQREAFTQYF
.	TRBV4-2	TRBJ1-6	many	TGTGCCAGCAGCCCCCCCGCGCGCCCGGCGGGTTCACCCCTCCACTTT	CASSPPARPAGSPLHF
.	TRBV7-2	TRBJ1-2	.	TGTGCCAGCAGCTTGGCTGACACAACTGTAAATGGCTACACCTTC	CASSLADTTVNGYTF
TRBD1	TRBV20-1	TRBJ2-6	.	TGCAGTGCTAGGGCCAGGGGGCCTGGGGCCAACGTCCTGACTTTC	CSARARGPGANVLTF
.	TRBV23-1	TRBJ2-2	few	TGCGCCAGCAGCCCGCGGTGCGGGACTAACACCGGGGAGCTGTTTTTT	CASSPRCGTNTGELFF
TRBD2	TRBV10-3	TRBJ2-1	few	TGTGCCATCAGTGGGACCCAGGGAGCGGGAGGGTACAATGAGCAGTTCTTC	CAISGTQGAGGYNEQFF